The TCR beta chain described here comes from a study of T cell changes during pregnancy in multiple sclerosis. Unmatched junction bases numbered 12, after V lost 3 bases and J lost 2 bases. CDR1 and CDR2 from the germline V gene are KGHSH and LQKENI. The CDR3 extends over 17 amino acids. Profiled with immunoSEQ multiplex PCR; TCRdb holds only in-frame clones, not every one. The sample includes 35,000 to 40,000 clones, about 94% of them seen just once. This sequence joins TRBV18 and TRBJ1-1; 7 nucleotides align to TRBD1. The receptor's source is a female donor with multiple sclerosis, enrolled in a pregnancy study. Specimen: CD4+ T cells from peripheral blood mononuclear cells, collected in the second trimester of pregnancy. The CDR3 nucleotides read TGTGCCAGCTCACCGGGCGTCCCCGGGACAGTCAACACTGAAGCTTTCTTT. Encoded protein: CASSPGVPGTVNTEAFF.